These T cell receptor beta chains were read from a single sample in a study of T cells after yellow fever vaccination. TCRdb reanalysed the 5' RACE reads using MiXCR and keeps one entry per CDR3 protein. The sample holds 300,000 to 400,000 distinct CDR3 sequences, roughly 6.1% seen once. The sample here was PBMCs, taken 5 days after the yellow fever booster vaccination. The receptors come from a man younger than 45 who received the YFV17D yellow fever vaccine. Each CDR3 is given with its conserved first and last residue. Each record gives: J gene, CDR3 length, clone size, V gene, CDR3 protein. The size of a clone is reported for some rows only, either as once, few or many, or as a class for expanded clones.

TRBJ2-7 15 few TRBV4-3 CASSQGAGGPEVKYF
TRBJ2-7 14 few TRBV6-1 CASKRGTGGHEQYF
TRBJ2-1 17 many TRBV7-9 CASNYPGGGTGTNEQFF
TRBJ1-1 13 . TRBV7-9 CASSFNGNTEAFF
TRBJ1-1 16 . TRBV4-3 CASSQVWGGTNTEAFF
TRBJ2-2 14 many TRBV29-1 CSAQGLAATGELFF
TRBJ2-1 18 many TRBV6-5 CASSFSIWREGAYNEQFF
TRBJ2-2 15 few TRBV5-1 CASSRKAYETGELFF
TRBJ2-1 16 . TRBV5-1 CASSLVGGPSYNEQFF
TRBJ2-1 16 many TRBV4-3 CASSQVQDFVHNEQFF
TRBJ2-7 13 many TRBV20-1 CSATQWVYTEQYF
TRBJ1-4 14 few TRBV6-1 CASRPGREREKLFF
TRBJ2-7 13 few TRBV20-1 CSGREPSFYEQYF
TRBJ2-2 18 few TRBV12-3/TRBV12-4 CASSIFPSGSSSAGELFF
TRBJ2-5 14 many TRBV24-1 CATSASAGGGAQYF
TRBJ2-1 14 . TRBV20-1 CSATGLAPGHEQFF
TRBJ2-3 14 few TRBV4-3 CASSQGNRGGTQYF
TRBJ2-1 14 many TRBV6-2/TRBV6-3 CASSLGPTYNEQFF
TRBJ2-5 14 . TRBV25-1 CASSDLAGVETQYF
TRBJ2-1 14 . TRBV9 CASSHAGGTNEQFF
TRBJ2-5 15 many TRBV25-1 CASSRPGQPSETQYF
TRBJ2-7 18 few TRBV27 CASNHYGGLGGSGGEQYF
TRBJ2-1 17 many TRBV10-3 CAISGTLGSLKYNEQFF
TRBJ2-1 15 many TRBV6-5 CASSYSGYSYNEQFF
TRBJ1-2 12 . TRBV29-1 CSVLGSNYGYTF
TRBJ2-3 14 few TRBV9 CASSPRGSEDTQYF
TRBJ2-5 14 many TRBV4-3 CASSQDPNSETQYF
TRBJ2-7 13 many TRBV7-3 CASSLTGRDEQYF
TRBJ2-2 14 many TRBV9 CASSDRGPTGELFF
TRBJ2-2 16 few TRBV27 CATPPGLAHNTGELFF
TRBJ2-7 18 few TRBV5-1 CASSLATSGLRGTYEQYF
TRBJ2-7 14 . TRBV28 CAGAPGLVPYEQYF
TRBJ2-5 13 many TRBV20-1 CSAARDNGVTQYF
TRBJ2-3 15 few TRBV6-2/TRBV6-3 CASRTSGRIGDTQYF
TRBJ2-5 16 few TRBV2 CASTTYETVKQETQYF
TRBJ2-1 16 . TRBV20-1 CSAREPGGQRYNEQFF
TRBJ2-3 12 . TRBV19 CASSIQGDTQYF
TRBJ2-1 16 few TRBV7-2 CASSPTPGQAYNEQFF
TRBJ1-4 16 . TRBV20-1 CSARAREDGTNEKLFF
TRBJ2-3 18 many TRBV11-2 CASSPFPGEVGHTDTQYF
TRBJ2-7 10 . TRBV20-1 CSAEDYEQYF
TRBJ2-7 16 . TRBV4-3 CASSQVSGAGGYEQYF
TRBJ2-7 14 few TRBV29-1 CSAGDGGINYEQYF
TRBJ2-1 15 many TRBV24-1 CATSDFLAEENEQFF
TRBJ1-1 16 many TRBV6-2/TRBV6-3 CASNQGTFTINTEAFF
TRBJ1-5 12 few TRBV28 CASNLLYQPQHF
TRBJ2-3 14 few TRBV15 CATSRGGSGGTQYF
TRBJ2-7 13 many TRBV7-2 CASSLIGGYEQYF
TRBJ2-3 18 few TRBV11-2 CASSPPGGRLAGTDTQYF
TRBJ2-1 14 few TRBV6-2/TRBV6-3 CASSSLAGLEEQFF
TRBJ2-4 15 many TRBV6-1 CASVRNRQGVTIQYF
TRBJ2-3 16 many TRBV5-1 CASSKTGTSYTDTQYF